This T cell receptor beta chain was sequenced in a study of glioma-infiltrating T cells. Study-level background: Glioblastomas were WHO grade IV, sampled at first diagnosis; low-grade were grade II.

Study observations and caveats: Gliomas, especially low-grade, showed above-expected tissue-blood divergence; non-neoplastic patients showed below. CDR3 overlap between tissue and blood was very small.

To note about this clonotype: What it binds is unknown.

CDR3 length equals 15 residues. Germline CDR1 DFQATT, CDR2 SNEGSKA (reference sequence). The J segment lost 4 bases and the V segment lost 3 bases, leaving 6 bases of the junction unmatched. Amplification of TCR alpha and beta CDR3 regions from RNA used iRepertoire nested multiplex PCR. For one-step reverse transcription and amplification, 100-400 ng of tissue mRNA or PBMC total RNA was used. TCRdb re-derived calls from the multiplex PCR reads in MiXCR, one entry per CDR3 protein. The sample consists of about 410,000 distinct CDR3 sequences, roughly 41% of them appearing once. The sequence came from a human donor with low-grade glioma or glioblastoma, undergoing nonglioma brain surgery, or in good health (not recorded which). The V and J genes are TRBV20-1 and TRBJ2-1; 10 positions agree with TRBD2. The sequenced sample was glioma tissue, nonneoplastic brain tissue, or PBMCs (not recorded which). The chain's CDR3 is CSARSSGRGYNEQFF. The CDR3 coding sequence is TGCAGTGCTAGGTCCAGCGGGAGGGGGTACAATGAGCAGTTCTTC.